These 26 T cell receptor beta chains share one sample of origin, sequenced in a study of T cell changes during pregnancy in multiple sclerosis. This table comes from immunoSEQ multiplex PCR, and its TCRdb copy is limited to in-frame clones, with some not included. Here the sample spans 44,000 or so clones, about 90% being singletons. Sample: peripheral blood, taken in the first trimester of pregnancy. These receptors came from a female donor in good health, enrolled as a control in a pregnancy study.

V is TRBV29-1 and J is TRBJ2-7; 7 positions match TRBD2. Trimming took 6 bases from V and 1 from J; bases not matched to a gene: 15. This CDR3 is built from 16 residues. Germline V gene data show CDR1 as SQVTM and CDR2 as ANQGSEA. CDR3 in amino acids: CSVGPSSGKQSYEQYF. Written as DNA, the CDR3 is TGCAGCGTCGGACCATCTAGCGGAAAGCAATCCTACGAGCAGTACTTC.

The chain joins TRBV7-8 to TRBJ1-1, with 8 bases aligning to TRBD1. Germline CDR1 is SGHVS and CDR2 is FQNEAQ. This CDR3 has 16 amino acids. J gave up 5 bases and V 5 bases, and 13 bases lay outside the gene matches. CDR3 sequence (DNA): TGTGCCAGCAGCAGCTTAGCCCACCGACAGGGGACTGAAGCTTTCTTT. This translates into CASSSLAHRQGTEAFF. Filled out from reference TRBV7-8 and TRBJ1-1, the complete variable domain reads GAGVSQSPRYKVAKRGQDVALRCDPISGHVSLFWYQQALGQGPEFLTYFQNEAQLDKSGLPSDRFFAERPEGSVSTLKIQRTQQEDSAVYLCASSSLAHRQGTEAFFGQGTRLTVV.

This chain connects TRBV5-6 to TRBJ2-3; D is perhaps TRBD2 (5 bases). V lost 2 bases and J lost 1, with 8 bases in between. This CDR3 is built from 14 residues. In germline, CDR1 is SGHDT, CDR2 YYEEEE. CDR3 DNA sequence: TGTGCCAGCAGCTTTGTTAGCGGCACAGATACGCAGTATTTT. It encodes CASSFVSGTDTQYF.

The rearrangement uses TRBV5-4 and TRBJ2-1, with 9 bases that match TRBD1. The V and J ends lost 4 bases and 0 bases, in that order; junction bases with no gene match: 2. The V gene's germline CDR1 is SGHNT and CDR2 YYREEE (reference sequence). The CDR3 totals 15 residues. The CDR3 region has the DNA TGTGCCAGCAGCGTGGACAGGGGCTCCTACAATGAGCAGTTCTTC. This codes for CASSVDRGSYNEQFF.

This clone was detected only once. The chain employs TRBV19 and TRBJ1-5; no reliable D call. The V end lost 3 bases, the J end lost 4 bases, and 16 bases lay between the germline ends. Germline V gene sequence: CDR1 LNHDA, CDR2 SQIVND (reference sequence). CDR3 length equals 16 residues. In DNA, the CDR3 is TGTGCCAGTAGTATCGATGGAGGGAGGGTTAATCAGCCCCAGCATTTT. Its translation is CASSIDGGRVNQPQHF.

The chain recombines TRBV7-2 with TRBJ2-7; 11 bases align to TRBD2. The CDR3 runs 16 residues. Trimming removed 1 base from V and 2 bases from J; junction bases left unmatched: 4. Germline V gene data show CDR1 as SGHTA and CDR2 as FQGNSA. For the CDR3, the DNA is TGTGCCAGCAGCTTAGGACTAGCGGGGTTGGCCTACGAGCAGTACTTC. Translation: CASSLGLAGLAYEQYF. Drawing the rest from reference TRBV7-2 and TRBJ2-7, the complete variable domain is GAGVSQSPSNKVTEKGKDVELRCDPISGHTALYWYRQSLGQGLEFLIYFQGNSAPDKSGLPSDRFSAERTGGSVSTLTIQRTQQEDSAVYLCASSLGLAGLAYEQYFGPGTRLTVT.

The chain recombines TRBV15 with TRBJ2-5, with 8 bases that match TRBD1. CDR1 is LNHNV and CDR2 is YYDKDF in the germline V gene (reference sequence). This CDR3 has 14 amino acids. The ends lost 6 bases at V and 2 bases at J; junction bases unmatched: 5. CDR3 nucleotide sequence: TGTGCCACCAGTAGGGACAGGCCACAAGAGACCCAGTACTTC. This sequence encodes CATSRDRPQETQYF.

This clone was observed a single time. CDR3 residues: CSVGQEPWISGANVLTF. The CDR3 region has the DNA TGCAGCGTTGGACAGGAGCCTTGGATTTCTGGGGCCAACGTCCTGACTTTC. The genes are TRBV29-1 and TRBJ2-6; D possibly corresponds to TRBD1 (6 bases). In germline, CDR1 is SQVTM, CDR2 ANQGSEA. This CDR3 has 17 residues. Trimming shortened V by 4 bases and J by 1 base, and 17 bases separated the two germline ends.

This clone was seen just once. The CDR3 DNA is TGTGCCAGCAGCCGAAACACAGGGGCCCAGCCCCAGCATTTT. Protein product: CASSRNTGAQPQHF. The V and J genes are TRBV27 and TRBJ1-5; 7 bases map to TRBD1. The CDR3 covers 14 residues. CDR1 MNHEY and CDR2 SMNVEV come from the germline V gene (reference sequence). V trimming: 6 bases; J trimming: 7 bases; junction bases outside the gene matches: 9.

This chain joins TRBV19 and TRBJ2-7; no firm D call. V lost 3 bases, J lost 0 bases, and 9 bases lay in between. CDR3 length equals 14 residues. The germline CDR1 and CDR2 sequences are LNHDA and SQIVND (reference sequence). The CDR3 is CASSMAESSYEQYF. The DNA of the CDR3 is TGTGCCAGTAGTATGGCGGAAAGCTCCTACGAGCAGTACTTC.

The genes are TRBV15 and TRBJ2-1, with D possibly matching TRBD2 (6 bases). Trimming removed 5 bases at V and 7 bases at J, with 12 bases between. The CDR3 covers 13 residues. CDR1 is LNHNV, CDR2 YYDKDF, per germline (reference sequence). The CDR3 loop is CATSVGTVNEQFF. The CDR3 region has the DNA TGTGCCACCAGCGTCGGGACTGTGAATGAGCAGTTCTTC.

This sequence joins TRBV7-2 and TRBJ2-5; 8 bases map to TRBD1. Trimming cost V 2 bases and J 5 bases; bases outside gene matches: 10. Germline V CDR1 and CDR2: SGHTA, FQGNSA. There are 16 residues in the CDR3. CDR3 DNA sequence: TGTGCCAGCAGCTTACGGACAGGGAATGGGTGGGAGACCCAGTACTTC. This sequence encodes CASSLRTGNGWETQYF.

The chain carries TRBV7-9 and TRBJ2-7; D might be TRBD2 (5 bases). CDR1 SEHNR and CDR2 FQNEAQ come from the germline V gene (reference sequence). CDR3 size: 13 residues. V lost 3 bases, J lost 6 bases, and 12 bases lay in between. CDR3 protein: CASSFTTRVEQYF. The DNA of the CDR3 is TGTGCCAGCAGCTTTACTACTAGGGTCGAGCAGTACTTC.

For this clone: The germline gene is not matched at one end of the junction; a read error may be the cause. The chain combines TRBV6-5 with TRBJ2-7; 15 bases are shared with TRBD2. In germline, CDR1 is MNHEY, CDR2 SVGAGI. CDR3 length: 16 amino acids. CDR3 loop: CASSYSWTSGRGEQYF. CDR3 DNA: TGTGCCAGCAGCTACTCCTGGACTAGCGGGAGGGGCGAGCAGTACTTC.

The chain employs TRBV7-6 and TRBJ2-2; 15 nucleotides match TRBD2. The J segment lost 2 bases and the V segment lost 5 bases, leaving 9 bases of the junction unmatched. Germline V lookup: CDR1 SGHVS, CDR2 FNYEAQ. The CDR3 has 19 residues. The CDR3 protein is CASSVTGTSGGINTGELFF. CDR3 bases: TGTGCCAGCAGCGTAACCGGGACTAGCGGGGGGATCAACACCGGGGAGCTGTTTTTT.

This chain links TRBV4-1 with TRBJ2-7, with D possibly TRBD1 on 5 matching bases. The V gene lost 5 bases and the J gene lost 0 bases, with 14 bases spanning the gap. This CDR3 has 15 amino acids. Germline V gene sequence: CDR1 MGHRA, CDR2 YSYEKL. CDR3 region: CASSYPDSLSYEQYF. The CDR3 DNA reads TGCGCCAGCAGCTACCCTGACAGCCTCTCCTACGAGCAGTACTTC.

The rearrangement uses TRBV6-1 and TRBJ2-3, with 14 bases aligning to TRBD2. The CDR3 sequence is 16 residues long. V gave up 3 bases and J gave up 4 bases; unmatched junction bases: 3. The germline CDR1 and CDR2 sequences are MNHNS and SASEGT. The CDR3 sequence: CASSERLAGGPDTQYF. The CDR3 bases are TGTGCCAGCAGTGAGAGACTAGCGGGGGGGCCAGATACGCAGTATTTT.

The chain uses TRBV19 and TRBJ2-7; D is uncertain. Trimming left V 6 bases short and J 1 base short, with 16 bases between. The CDR3 extends over 15 amino acids. Germline loops: CDR1 LNHDA, CDR2 SQIVND (reference sequence). CDR3 bases: TGTGCCAGTAGAGAGACACCGTCGTTTTCCTACGAGCAGTACTTC. Amino acids: CASRETPSFSYEQYF.

This clone occurred once. The DNA for the CDR3 is TGTGCCAGCGGTGGGACTGTACTTGATACGCAGTATTTT. Translating gives CASGGTVLDTQYF. V gene TRBV27 combines with J gene TRBJ2-3; possible D gene TRBD2, 6 bases. CDR3 length equals 13 residues. Germline CDR1 reads MNHEY; CDR2 reads SMNVEV (reference sequence). The ends were cut back, 8 bases at V and 6 bases at J, with 15 bases in the middle.

The chain is built from TRBV5-6 and TRBJ2-2; D unresolved. The CDR3 covers 12 residues. Germline V CDR1 and CDR2: SGHDT, YYEEEE. The V end lost 2 bases, the J end lost 6 bases, and 5 bases lay between the germline ends. CDR3 coding DNA: TGTGCCAGCAGCTTTCAGGCCGGGGAGCTGTTTTTT. This sequence encodes CASSFQAGELFF.

CDR3 DNA sequence: TGTGCCAGCAGCCCCCGGGGGAGCGCCTACAATGAGCAGTTCTTC. Its protein is CASSPRGSAYNEQFF. The chain carries TRBV7-9 and TRBJ2-1, with D tentatively TRBD2 (6 bases). Germline-derived CDR1 and CDR2 are SEHNR and FQNEAQ (reference sequence). The CDR3 totals 15 residues. V shed 5 bases and J shed 2 bases, with 13 bases lying between them.

This rearrangement joins TRBV7-9 to TRBJ1-5; D ambiguous. CDR1 SEHNR and CDR2 FQNEAQ come from the germline V gene (reference sequence). There are 13 residues in the CDR3. Trimming stripped 10 bases from V and 3 bases from J, with 13 bases between. In DNA form, the CDR3 reads TGTGCCACAGAAGGAGTAGACAATCAGCCCCAGCATTTT. Translation gives CATEGVDNQPQHF.

The chain links TRBV7-9 to TRBJ2-3, with TRBD2 matching 8 bases. The trim removed 2 bases at V and 0 bases at J, leaving 1 base unmatched. The CDR3 runs to 15 residues. Germline V gene lookup returns CDR1 SEHNR and CDR2 FQNEAQ (reference sequence). The CDR3 loop is CASSLLAGSTDTQYF. The CDR3 nucleotides read TGTGCCAGCAGCTTACTAGCGGGCAGCACAGATACGCAGTATTTT. The full variable domain, with the rest looked up from reference TRBV7-9 and TRBJ2-3, is DTGVSQNPRHKITKRGQNVTFRCDPISEHNRLYWYRQTLGQGPEFLTYFQNEAQLEKSRLLSDRFSAERPKGSFSTLEIQRTEQGDSAMYLCASSLLAGSTDTQYFGPGTRLTVL.

The genes are TRBV30 and TRBJ1-1, with a tentative D call TRBD1 (6 bases). The CDR3 has 13 amino acids. Germline-derived CDR1 and CDR2 are GTSNPN and SVGIG (reference sequence). V was trimmed by 0 bases and J by 11 bases, leaving 16 bases between them. CDR3 in amino acids: CAWSVSQGLGAFF. The CDR3 DNA follows: TGTGCCTGGAGTGTTTCGCAGGGGCTTGGTGCTTTCTTT.

This chain connects TRBV5-3 to TRBJ1-2; D may be TRBD1 (6 bases). TRBV5-3 is flagged as an ORF with uncertain function. V was pared by 4 bases and J by 0 bases, with 16 bases between. The CDR3 spans 16 residues. The CDR3 reads CARSVDRSTANYGYTF. CDR3 nucleotides: TGTGCCAGAAGCGTGGACAGAAGTACAGCTAACTATGGCTACACCTTC.

This chain joins TRBV29-1 and TRBJ1-2; 8 positions match TRBD1. This CDR3 region has 11 residues. The germline gives CDR1 SQVTM, CDR2 ANQGSEA. The junction had 4 bases not matched to a gene; V was cut back by 7 bases and J by 6 bases. The CDR3 region has the DNA TGCAGCGCCTACAGGGGGGATGGCTACACCTTC. This gives the protein CSAYRGDGYTF.